The 21 T cell receptor beta chains given below trace back to one sample, sequenced in a study of cytomegalovirus exposure and HLA in healthy donors. Amplification used 60 Vbeta primers and 13 Jbeta primers. Repertoires were generated with immunoSEQ multiplex PCR, while TCRdb's copy carries only in-frame clones and drops some. The sample lists around 130,000 clones; around 77% were seen once. The sample taken for sequencing was PBMCs. The receptors were gathered from a man aged 45-60 years in good health and CMV-seronegative.

CDR3 region: CASSLSLAGGNTGELFF. In DNA, the CDR3 is TGTGCCAGCAGCTTAAGTCTAGCGGGAGGGAACACCGGGGAGCTGTTTTTT. The chain links TRBV11-1 to TRBJ2-2, with TRBD2 matching over 11 bases. The J segment lost 1 base and the V segment lost 2 bases, leaving 3 bases of the junction unmatched. Germline V lookup: CDR1 SGHAT, CDR2 FQDESV (reference sequence). The length of the CDR3 is 17 residues.

This chain joins TRBV19 and TRBJ2-7, with a tentative D call TRBD2 (5 bases). V was clipped by 5 bases and J by 4 bases, with 15 bases between them. Germline assignment: CDR1 LNHDA and CDR2 SQIVND (reference sequence). This CDR3 region has 14 residues. CDR3 DNA: TGTGCCAGTAGTCCGGCCCGGGGAATATACGAGCAGTACTTC. Amino acids: CASSPARGIYEQYF.

The chain has TRBV5-1 and TRBJ1-1; no definite D call. The length of the CDR3 is 13 residues. V lost 0 bases and J 2 bases, leaving 5 bases between the germline ends. The germline CDR1 and CDR2 sequences are SGHRS and YFSETQ. The CDR3 protein is CASSLGRNTEAFF. DNA of the CDR3: TGCGCCAGCAGCTTGGGCAGAAACACTGAAGCTTTCTTT.

The DNA of the CDR3 is TGTGCCAGCAGCTTAGTGGCGACAGGGGGCAGCGGGGAGCTGTTTTTT. Protein product: CASSLVATGGSGELFF. V and J are TRBV7-6 and TRBJ2-2; TRBD1 matches at 10 bases. This CDR3 is 16 amino acids long. With 1 base clipped from V and 7 bases from J, the junction kept 6 bases outside the gene matches. The germline gives CDR1 SGHVS, CDR2 FNYEAQ.

The J gene is TRBJ2-1, the V gene TRBV18; 11 nucleotides match TRBD2. The CDR3 has 14 residues. V was pared by 3 bases and J by 9 bases, with 4 bases of the junction left unmatched. Germline values: CDR1 KGHSH, CDR2 LQKENI. The CDR3 protein is CASSPTSGSPEQFF. The CDR3 DNA follows: TGTGCCAGCTCACCTACTAGCGGGAGCCCTGAGCAGTTCTTC.

Here the CDR3 reads CASSLGGQGVGNEQFF. The CDR3 DNA reads as TGTGCCAGCAGCTTAGGGGGACAGGGGGTAGGGAATGAGCAGTTCTTC. This chain uses TRBV11-2 with TRBJ2-1; TRBD1 aligns across 11 bases. Germline V gives CDR1 SGHAT, CDR2 FQNNGV. The CDR3 contains 16 residues. The junction had 6 bases not matched to a gene; V was cut back by 1 base and J by 7 bases.

V gene TRBV25-1 combines with J gene TRBJ2-7, with 8 bases that match TRBD1. V dropped 5 bases and J dropped 5; count of bases not matched to a gene: 11. Germline V lookup: CDR1 MGHDK, CDR2 SYGVNS. This CDR3 is 15 amino acids long. The CDR3 DNA is TGTGCCAGCAGTTCTCCCGGTGCAGGGGGCGACGAGCAGTACTTC. Residues: CASSSPGAGGDEQYF.

The chain combines TRBV28 with TRBJ2-3, with 9 bases matching TRBD2. This CDR3 is 18 amino acids long. Unmatched junction bases numbered 11, after V lost 2 bases and J lost 2 bases. CDR1 and CDR2 (germline): MDHEN, SYDVKM. CDR3 loop: CASSLIPSAGGNTDTQYF. As DNA, the CDR3 is TGTGCCAGCAGTTTAATTCCGTCGGCGGGAGGGAACACAGATACGCAGTATTTT.

The chain is built from TRBV4-2 and TRBJ2-1; TRBD2 aligns across 7 bases. The length of the CDR3 is 13 residues. Germline V gene data show CDR1 as LGHNA and CDR2 as YNFKEQ. The V gene end was trimmed by 1 base and the J gene end by 15 bases; junction bases not matched to a gene: 9. The CDR3 nucleotides are TGTGCCAGCAGCCAAGGAGAGCGGGATGGCCCGTTCTTC. It is translated as CASSQGERDGPFF.

The gene calls are TRBV5-1 and TRBJ1-4; tentatively, D is TRBD1 (6 bases). This CDR3 has 14 amino acids. V shed 3 bases and J shed 8 bases, with 14 bases lying between them. CDR1 is SGHRS, CDR2 YFSETQ, per germline. CDR3 sequence (DNA): TGCGCCAGCAGCTCGGACAGTCCAGACGAAAAACTGTTTTTT. This sequence encodes CASSSDSPDEKLFF.

The chain carries TRBV5-1 and TRBJ2-7; 10 bases are shared with TRBD2. Germline V gives CDR1 SGHRS, CDR2 YFSETQ. Trimming removed 3 bases from V and 7 bases from J; junction bases left unmatched: 10. The CDR3 runs 15 residues. CDR3 protein: CASSSGLAALGEQYF. The CDR3 region has the DNA TGCGCCAGCAGCTCAGGACTAGCGGCCCTTGGGGAGCAGTACTTC.

This chain links TRBV2 with TRBJ2-5; 7 positions match TRBD1. Unmatched junction bases numbered 10, after V lost 1 base and J lost 5 bases. CDR3 length: 16 residues. Looked up from germline, CDR1 is SNHLY and CDR2 is FYNNEI. The CDR3 here is CASSEGVGTDRETQYF. CDR3 DNA sequence: TGTGCCAGCAGTGAAGGCGTCGGGACAGATAGGGAGACCCAGTACTTC.

V usage is TRBV19 and J usage is TRBJ2-2, with a tentative D call TRBD2 (6 bases). Trimming shortened V by 2 bases and J by 0 bases, and 10 bases separated the two germline ends. CDR3 length: 16 amino acids. The germline V gene encodes CDR1 LNHDA and CDR2 SQIVND (reference sequence). CDR3: CASSIYGGSNTGELFF. The CDR3 DNA reads TGTGCCAGTAGTATATACGGGGGTTCGAACACCGGGGAGCTGTTTTTT.

The rearrangement joins TRBV19 to TRBJ1-1, with 7 bases aligning to TRBD1. Germline V CDR1 and CDR2: LNHDA, SQIVND (reference sequence). The CDR3 has 16 residues. The V segment lost 3 bases and the J segment 10 bases; nucleotides outside the gene matches: 17. The CDR3 sequence is CASSIKGASSIPGAFF. The CDR3 DNA reads as TGTGCCAGTAGTATCAAGGGGGCCTCCTCCATCCCCGGAGCTTTCTTT.

This chain uses TRBV7-9 with TRBJ2-3; the D gene is possibly TRBD2 (6 bases). The CDR3 extends over 15 amino acids. CDR1 is SEHNR, CDR2 FQNEAQ, per germline (reference sequence). Trimming shortened V by 2 bases and J by 5 bases, and 14 bases separated the two germline ends. The CDR3 is CASSLTGAGGDTQYF. CDR3 bases: TGTGCCAGCAGCTTAACGGGAGCAGGCGGAGATACGCAGTATTTT.

The rearrangement joins TRBV5-1 to TRBJ2-4; the match to TRBD1 covers 8 bases. CDR1 is SGHRS, CDR2 YFSETQ, per germline. The CDR3 has 17 amino acids. V shed 0 bases and J 0 bases; nucleotides not matched to a gene: 5. The CDR3 is CASSLGYRGLAKNIQYF. The CDR3, as DNA: TGCGCCAGCAGCTTGGGCTACAGGGGGTTAGCCAAAAACATTCAGTACTTC.

This clone was detected only once. The rearrangement joins TRBV6-6 to TRBJ2-7, with a tentative D call TRBD1 (6 bases). Germline V gene lookup returns CDR1 MNHNY and CDR2 SVGAGI (reference sequence). The V end was cut by 5 bases, the J end by 3 bases, with 20 bases between. There are 16 residues in the CDR3. CDR3 residues: CASSPDPGQTNYEQYF. The CDR3 DNA follows: TGTGCCAGCAGTCCGGATCCGGGACAAACAAACTACGAGCAGTACTTC.

The chain recombines TRBV10-3 with TRBJ2-1, with D maybe TRBD2 (5 bases). Germline V gene data show CDR1 as ENHRY and CDR2 as SYGVKD. The CDR3 runs 11 residues. Trimming removed 8 bases from V and 8 bases from J, with 10 bases in between. In nucleotides, the CDR3 is TGTGCCATCGGAGTGGACTATGAGCAGTTCTTC. Its translation: CAIGVDYEQFF.

This chain links TRBV4-1 with TRBJ1-5; tentative D call: TRBD1 (6 bases). The V gene lost 3 bases and the J gene lost 0 bases, with 18 bases spanning the gap. Germline V CDR1 and CDR2: MGHRA, YSYEKL. The CDR3 runs to 18 residues. The CDR3 spells CASSHPRRGWYSNQPQHF. CDR3 bases: TGCGCCAGCAGCCACCCTAGAAGGGGGTGGTATAGCAATCAGCCCCAGCATTTT.

This chain joins TRBV28 and TRBJ1-2, with a tentative D call TRBD1 (5 bases). Per germline, CDR1 MDHEN and CDR2 SYDVKM. V lost 7 bases to trimming and J lost 2 bases, with 14 bases between them. The CDR3 has 14 residues. The CDR3 DNA sequence: TGTGCCAGCACCTCCGGGGGACCAAACTATGGCTACACCTTC. This codes for CASTSGGPNYGYTF.

In this sample, this clone turned up once. The rearrangement joins TRBV19 to TRBJ2-1, with 14 positions matching TRBD2. Germline lookup yields CDR1 LNHDA and CDR2 SQIVND (reference sequence). The length of the CDR3 is 17 residues. After removal of 1 base from V and 9 bases from J, the junction contained 8 bases not matched to a gene. The CDR3 here is CASSIGEGLAGVFEQFF. CDR3 sequence (DNA): TGTGCCAGTAGTATAGGGGAGGGACTAGCGGGAGTTTTTGAGCAGTTCTTC.